The 17 T cell receptor beta chains below come from one sample, sequenced in a study of T-cell memory formation after mild COVID-19. TCRdb fed the 5' RACE reads into MiXCR, producing one record per CDR3 protein. The table includes about 110,000 distinct CDR3 sequences, approximately 15% detected once. The sequencing input was PBMCs or a T cell subset sorted from them (not recorded which). The receptors originated from an adult woman who had mild COVID-19 (a few samples of this study predate the infection). Cell type and time point are not known.

This chain uses TRBV7-9 with TRBJ1-2, with D possibly TRBD1 on 6 matching bases. The ends were cut back, 6 bases at V and 2 bases at J, with 13 bases in the middle. The germline V gene encodes CDR1 SEHNR and CDR2 FQNEAQ (reference sequence). This CDR3 comprises 14 residues. CDR3 in amino acids: CASRPGQSNYGYTF. The CDR3 bases are TGTGCCAGCAGGCCCGGACAGTCCAACTATGGCTACACCTTC. The variable domain in full, with the rest retrieved from reference TRBV7-9 and TRBJ1-2, is DTGVSQNPRHKITKRGQNVTFRCDPISEHNRLYWYRQTLGQGPEFLTYFQNEAQLEKSRLLSDRFSAERPKGSFSTLEIQRTEQGDSAMYLCASRPGQSNYGYTFGSGTRLTVV.

The V and J genes are TRBV20-1 and TRBJ2-4; D unclear. Trimming removed 3 bases from V and 0 bases from J, with 15 bases in between. Germline assignment: CDR1 DFQATT and CDR2 SNEGSKA (reference sequence). The CDR3 sequence is 16 residues long. CDR3 protein: CSARPLTQRAKNIQYF. The CDR3 nucleotides are TGCAGTGCTAGGCCGCTGACACAAAGAGCCAAAAACATTCAGTACTTC.

The V call is TRBV29-1, the J call TRBJ2-3, with TRBD2 matching 9 bases. Trimming removed 5 bases from V and 11 bases from J; junction bases left unmatched: 2. The CDR3 has 10 amino acids. Germline V gene data show CDR1 as SQVTM and CDR2 as ANQGSEA. The DNA of the CDR3 is TGCAGCGTTCGACTAGCGGAGCAGTATTTT. Amino acid sequence: CSVRLAEQYF.

This chain uses TRBV10-3 with TRBJ2-3; 14 bases are shared with TRBD2. The J segment lost 4 bases and the V segment lost 0 bases, leaving 3 bases of the junction unmatched. This CDR3 is 17 amino acids long. CDR1 is ENHRY, CDR2 SYGVKD, per germline. The DNA of the CDR3 is TGTGCCATCAGTGAGTCGGGACTAGCGGGAGACCCAGATACGCAGTATTTT. It specifies CAISESGLAGDPDTQYF.

The gene calls are TRBV4-2 and TRBJ2-1; D is unresolved. CDR1 and CDR2 (germline): LGHNA, YNFKEQ. The CDR3 is made up of 15 amino acids. Trimming shortened V by 0 bases and J by 4 bases, and 10 bases separated the two germline ends. The CDR3 spells CASSQDRTQYNEQFF. CDR3 nucleotides: TGTGCCAGCAGCCAAGATAGGACGCAATACAATGAGCAGTTCTTC.

Only a few counts were recorded for this clonotype. The chain recombines TRBV4-1 with TRBJ1-5; tentative D call: TRBD1 (5 bases). Trimming stripped 7 bases from V and 2 bases from J, with 15 bases between. CDR1 MGHRA and CDR2 YSYEKL come from the germline V gene. CDR3 length equals 15 residues. DNA for the CDR3: TGCGCCAGCACCAGCGTGGCGGGGGGCAATCAGCCCCAGCATTTT. It is translated as CASTSVAGGNQPQHF.

This clonotype was found many times. This chain uses TRBV7-6 with TRBJ2-2, with D unclear. Germline loops: CDR1 SGHVS, CDR2 FNYEAQ. V was pared by 2 bases and J by 5 bases, with 0 bases between. CDR3 length equals 11 residues. The CDR3 is CASSLTGELFF. The CDR3 coding sequence is TGTGCCAGCAGCTTAACCGGGGAGCTGTTTTTT.

Only a few counts were recorded for this clonotype. V gene TRBV20-1 combines with J gene TRBJ1-1; 8 nucleotides line up with TRBD1. The CDR3 runs to 14 residues. The ends lost 3 bases at V and 1 base at J; junction bases unmatched: 4. The germline CDR1 and CDR2 sequences are DFQATT and SNEGSKA (reference sequence). The CDR3 protein is CSASLGQANTEAFF. The CDR3 DNA is TGCAGTGCTAGCTTGGGACAGGCGAACACTGAAGCTTTCTTT.

This clonotype has a count of ten or more. The genes are TRBV2 and TRBJ2-3; D gene ambiguous. Germline V lookup: CDR1 SNHLY, CDR2 FYNNEI. Trimming stripped 3 bases from V and 6 bases from J, with 7 bases between. CDR3 size: 12 residues. Here the CDR3 reads CASSDPRDTQYF. The CDR3 DNA sequence: TGTGCCAGCAGTGACCCCAGGGATACGCAGTATTTT. The variable domain in full, completed from reference TRBV2 and TRBJ2-3, reads EPEVTQTPSHQVTQMGQEVILRCVPISNHLYFYWYRQILGQKVEFLVSFYNNEISEKSEIFDDQFSVERPDGSNFTLKIRSTKLEDSAMYFCASSDPRDTQYFGPGTRLTVL.

This clonotype came up a few times. The CDR3 DNA is TGTGCCAGCAGTGGAGTTGCGCACATTCAGTACTTC. Translated: CASSGVAHIQYF. The chain uses TRBV6-5 and TRBJ2-4; unclear D gene. Germline V gene sequence: CDR1 MNHEY, CDR2 SVGAGI. V shed 5 bases and J shed 8 bases, with 10 bases lying between them. There are 12 residues in the CDR3.

This clonotype was observed a few times. The gene calls are TRBV7-9 and TRBJ1-2; no reliable D call. The CDR3 totals 16 residues. Trimming pared 2 bases from V and 2 bases from J, leaving 15 bases between. The germline V gene encodes CDR1 SEHNR and CDR2 FQNEAQ (reference sequence). As DNA, the CDR3 is TGTGCCAGCAGCTTAACCGGCGTATACGTGAACTATGGCTACACCTTC. Protein sequence: CASSLTGVYVNYGYTF.

This clonotype was seen a handful of times. Germline is not matched at one junction end, which may reflect a read error. The chain couples TRBV28 to TRBJ2-7; no clear D. In germline, CDR1 is MDHEN, CDR2 SYDVKM. The CDR3 spans 11 residues. This CDR3 reads CASSFSSEQYF. The CDR3 DNA reads as TGTGCCAGCAGTTTTTCCTCCGAGCAGTACTTC. The entire variable domain, with the rest obtained from reference TRBV28 and TRBJ2-7, is as follows: DVKVTQSSRYLVKRTGEKVFLECVQDMDHENMFWYRQDPGLGLRLIYFSYDVKMKEKGDIPEGYSVSREKKERFSLILESASTNQTSMYLCASSFSSEQYFGPGTRLTVT.

The table lists this clonotype with a few counts. The chain joins TRBV4-3 to TRBJ2-7; D might be TRBD2 (6 bases). With 4 bases removed from V and 5 bases from J, the gap between germline ends came to 15 bases. This CDR3 spans 14 amino acids. Germline-derived CDR1 and CDR2 are LGHNA and YSLEER. CDR3 residues: CASSPREIGNEQYF. DNA of the CDR3: TGCGCCAGCAGCCCCCGGGAGATCGGCAACGAGCAGTACTTC.

This sequence joins TRBV6-1 and TRBJ2-7; D is perhaps TRBD1 (6 bases). Germline V CDR1 and CDR2: MNHNS, SASEGT. V gave up 2 bases and J gave up 6 bases, with 20 bases separating them. The CDR3 sequence is 16 residues long. In nucleotides, the CDR3 is TGTGCCAGCAGTGAAACAAGACAGGCATATCCCCTCGAGCAGTACTTC. Protein sequence: CASSETRQAYPLEQYF.

J is TRBJ2-7 and V is TRBV6-5; possibly TRBD1 or TRBD2 for D (5 bases each). The CDR3 runs 14 residues. CDR1 and CDR2 from the germline V gene are MNHEY and SVGAGI. V was cut by 4 bases and J by 2 bases, with 12 bases left in between. The CDR3 DNA sequence: TGTGCCAGCAGTTCTTGGGACGGAGCCTACGAGCAGTACTTC. Protein: CASSSWDGAYEQYF.

This clonotype was detected only a few times. V gene TRBV12-3 or TRBV12-4 combines with J gene TRBJ2-1, with D unresolved. The CDR3 loop spans 10 amino acids. Trimming left V 7 bases short and J 6 bases short, with 4 bases between. The CDR3 DNA sequence: TGTGCCAGCACCCCCAATGAGCAGTTCTTC. Its translation is CASTPNEQFF.

The CDR3 protein is CASSSPGLAGGPYEQYF. The CDR3 bases are TGTGCCAGCAGTTCCCCGGGACTAGCGGGAGGCCCCTACGAGCAGTACTTC. V gene TRBV12-3 or TRBV12-4 combines with J gene TRBJ2-7; 15 bases agree with TRBD2. CDR3 size: 17 residues. Unmatched junction bases numbered 6, after V lost 4 bases and J lost 2 bases.